The rows below give T cell receptor beta chains drawn from one sample of a study of blood T cell repertoires in COVID-19. Assay used: immunoSEQ multiplex PCR; TCRdb lists only in-frame clones, some missing. The sample has more than 95,000 clones; more than 70% are singletons. The sequenced sample consisted of peripheral blood. All receptors derive from a woman aged 60-75 years with acute or convalescent COVID-19. Both conserved end residues are part of each CDR3. D genes are given only for firm matches. A row's size may be missing; if present it is once, few, many or a size class.

abundance: NA; d_gene: TRBD1; j_gene: TRBJ1-2; v_gene: TRBV10-3; len: 15; CDR3aa: CAISESTGGRYGYTF; CDR3nt: TGTGCCATCAGTGAGTCGACAGGGGGGAGGTATGGCTACACCTTC
abundance: few; d_gene: NA; j_gene: TRBJ1-1; v_gene: TRBV3-1/TRBV3-2; len: 14; CDR3aa: CASSQVQGNTEAFF; CDR3nt: TGTGCCAGCAGCCAAGTACAGGGAAACACTGAAGCTTTCTTT
abundance: NA; d_gene: TRBD1; j_gene: TRBJ1-2; v_gene: TRBV28; len: 16; CDR3aa: CASSLATQRTGDGYTF; CDR3nt: TGTGCCAGCAGTTTAGCAACCCAAAGGACAGGGGATGGCTACACCTTC
abundance: NA; d_gene: NA; j_gene: TRBJ2-5; v_gene: TRBV5-1; len: 16; CDR3aa: CASSPGGQFRQETQYF; CDR3nt: TGCGCCAGCAGCCCGGGGGGACAATTTAGGCAGGAGACCCAGTACTTC
abundance: few; d_gene: NA; j_gene: TRBJ1-2; v_gene: TRBV13; len: 15; CDR3aa: CASSLGGQGGGGYTF; CDR3nt: TGTGCCAGCAGCTTAGGTGGTCAGGGAGGCGGTGGCTACACCTTC
abundance: NA; d_gene: TRBD1; j_gene: TRBJ1-5; v_gene: TRBV6-6; len: 17; CDR3aa: CASSPTSRGRIGQPQHF; CDR3nt: TGTGCCAGCAGTCCTACCTCCAGGGGGCGGATTGGGCAGCCCCAGCATTTT
abundance: NA; d_gene: NA; j_gene: TRBJ2-3; v_gene: TRBV11-2; len: 14; CDR3aa: CASSFGRYTDTQYF; CDR3nt: TGTGCCAGCAGCTTCGGCAGGTACACAGATACGCAGTATTTT
abundance: few; d_gene: TRBD2; j_gene: TRBJ2-1; v_gene: TRBV15; len: 15; CDR3aa: CATSEPGLAGDEQFF; CDR3nt: TGTGCCACCAGCGAACCGGGACTAGCGGGAGATGAGCAGTTCTTC
abundance: NA; d_gene: NA; j_gene: TRBJ1-6; v_gene: TRBV28; len: 18; CDR3aa: CASSFSGIAVSYNSPLHF; CDR3nt: TGTGCCAGCAGTTTTTCAGGGATTGCTGTCTCCTATAATTCACCCCTCCACTTT
abundance: NA; d_gene: TRBD2; j_gene: TRBJ2-1; v_gene: TRBV7-3; len: 15; CDR3aa: CASSLGTSGYNEQFF; CDR3nt: TGTGCCAGCAGCTTAGGGACTAGCGGCTACAATGAGCAGTTCTTC
abundance: NA; d_gene: NA; j_gene: TRBJ2-3; v_gene: TRBV21-1; len: 15; CDR3aa: CASSKGLAGADTQYF; CDR3nt: TGTGCCAGCAGCAAAGGACTCGCGGGAGCAGATACGCAGTATTTT
abundance: NA; d_gene: NA; j_gene: TRBJ1-2; v_gene: TRBV3-1/TRBV3-2; len: 14; CDR3aa: CASSQDVRGGGYTF; CDR3nt: TGTGCCAGCAGCCAAGATGTCAGAGGGGGTGGCTACACCTTC
abundance: NA; d_gene: NA; j_gene: TRBJ2-6; v_gene: TRBV9; len: 16; CDR3aa: CASSVVDGGWANVLTF; CDR3nt: TGTGCCAGCAGCGTAGTCGACGGCGGGTGGGCCAACGTCCTGACTTTC
abundance: NA; d_gene: TRBD2; j_gene: TRBJ2-5; v_gene: TRBV7-9; len: 13; CDR3aa: CASSLAEQETQYF; CDR3nt: TGTGCCAGCAGCCTAGCGGAGCAAGAGACCCAGTACTTC
abundance: NA; d_gene: TRBD2; j_gene: TRBJ2-1; v_gene: TRBV2; len: 15; CDR3aa: CASSLTSGSYNEQFF; CDR3nt: TGTGCCAGCAGCTTGACTAGCGGGAGCTACAATGAGCAGTTCTTC
abundance: once; d_gene: NA; j_gene: TRBJ2-4; v_gene: TRBV19; len: 13; CDR3aa: CASNQGAKNIQYF; CDR3nt: TGTGCCAGTAACCAGGGAGCCAAAAACATTCAGTACTTC
abundance: NA; d_gene: NA; j_gene: TRBJ2-7; v_gene: TRBV28; len: 13; CDR3aa: CASSLSPYLEQYF; CDR3nt: TGTGCCAGCAGCTTGTCCCCCTACCTCGAGCAGTACTTC
abundance: NA; d_gene: NA; j_gene: TRBJ2-1; v_gene: TRBV13; len: 14; CDR3aa: CASSSPRNYNEQFF; CDR3nt: TGTGCCAGCAGCTCCCCGCGTAACTACAATGAGCAGTTCTTC